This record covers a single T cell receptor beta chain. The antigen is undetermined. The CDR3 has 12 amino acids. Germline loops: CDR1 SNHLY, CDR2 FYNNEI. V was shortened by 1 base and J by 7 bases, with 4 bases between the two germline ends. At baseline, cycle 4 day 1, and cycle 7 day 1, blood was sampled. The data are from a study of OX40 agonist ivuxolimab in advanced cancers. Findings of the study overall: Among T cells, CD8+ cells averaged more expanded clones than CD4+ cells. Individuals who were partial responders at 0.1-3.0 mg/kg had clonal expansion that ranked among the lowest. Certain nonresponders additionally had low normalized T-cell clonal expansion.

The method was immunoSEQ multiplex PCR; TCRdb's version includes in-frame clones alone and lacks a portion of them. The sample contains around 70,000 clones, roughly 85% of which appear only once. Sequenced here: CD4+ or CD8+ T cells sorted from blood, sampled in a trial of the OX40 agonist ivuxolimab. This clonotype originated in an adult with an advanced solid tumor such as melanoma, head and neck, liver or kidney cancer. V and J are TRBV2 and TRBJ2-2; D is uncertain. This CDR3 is CASSEDYGELFF. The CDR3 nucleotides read TGTGCCAGCAGTGAAGATTACGGGGAGCTGTTTTTT. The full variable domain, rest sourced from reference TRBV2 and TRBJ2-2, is EPEVTQTPSHQVTQMGQEVILRCVPISNHLYFYWYRQILGQKVEFLVSFYNNEISEKSEIFDDQFSVERPDGSNFTLKIRSTKLEDSAMYFCASSEDYGELFFGEGSRLTVL.